Listed here are 13 T cell receptor beta chains from one sample, sequenced in a study of memory CD4+ T cells and cytomegalovirus serostatus. The assay was immunoSEQ multiplex PCR, and TCRdb's table has in-frame clones only and misses some. The table includes some 48,000 clones, around 80% detected once. The sort gate was single viable CD3+CD4+CD8-CD45RO+ cells for memory CD4+ T cells. Input material: memory CD4+ T cells from blood. The origin of the receptors is an adult in good health and CMV-seronegative.

DNA of the CDR3: TGTGCCAGCGTGAGTACCGCCTACAATGAGCAGTTCTTC. Its translation is CASVSTAYNEQFF. The V gene is TRBV6-6, the J gene TRBJ2-1; D not certain. The CDR3 has 13 amino acids. V shed 8 bases and J shed 2 bases, with 10 bases lying between them. Germline V gene lookup returns CDR1 MNHNY and CDR2 SVGAGI (reference sequence).

This chain uses TRBV19 with TRBJ1-2; D is ambiguous. The germline gives CDR1 LNHDA, CDR2 SQIVND (reference sequence). V was trimmed by 4 bases and J by 0 bases, leaving 18 bases between them. The CDR3 loop spans 17 amino acids. CDR3 protein: CASSSGQIYEANYGYTF. DNA of the CDR3: TGTGCCAGTAGTAGCGGGCAAATATATGAAGCTAACTATGGCTACACCTTC.

This rearrangement joins TRBV6-5 to TRBJ1-2; possible D gene TRBD1, 6 bases. CDR1 and CDR2 from the germline V gene are MNHEY and SVGAGI. CDR3 size: 15 residues. V was trimmed by 0 bases and J by 8 bases, leaving 16 bases between them. Written as DNA, the CDR3 is TGTGCCAGCAGTTACTCACAGGGAGGAGGTGAGGGCTACACCTTC. Amino acids: CASSYSQGGGEGYTF.

The gene calls are TRBV28 and TRBJ2-5, with no clear D. Germline V gene data show CDR1 as MDHEN and CDR2 as SYDVKM. The length of the CDR3 is 13 residues. V was cut by 2 bases and J by 6 bases, with 10 bases left in between. The CDR3 is CASSLTRKKTQYF. The CDR3 nucleotides are TGTGCCAGCAGTTTAACCAGGAAAAAGACCCAGTACTTC.

This rearrangement joins TRBV11-2 to TRBJ1-1; D uncertain. Germline loops: CDR1 SGHAT, CDR2 FQNNGV. The CDR3 has 14 residues. Trimming took 7 bases from V and 5 from J, leaving 17 bases between them. DNA for the CDR3: TGTGCCAGCAACCCTTGGGCTGAAGGGACTGAAGCTTTCTTT. This codes for CASNPWAEGTEAFF.

The chain combines TRBV7-9 with TRBJ2-1; 8 nucleotides match TRBD2. The CDR3 consists of 13 residues. Germline V gene data show CDR1 as SEHNR and CDR2 as FQNEAQ (reference sequence). J was trimmed by 4 bases and V by 4 bases; bases with no gene match: 0. DNA for the CDR3: TGTGCCAGCAGCTCGGGGGGGTACAATGAGCAGTTCTTC. Amino acid sequence: CASSSGGYNEQFF.

The rearrangement joins TRBV7-8 to TRBJ1-2; a possible D gene is TRBD1 (6 bases). CDR3 size: 14 residues. V shed 3 bases and J shed 4 bases, with 12 bases lying between them. Germline V gene sequence: CDR1 SGHVS, CDR2 FQNEAQ. CDR3 loop: CASSLAGAPYGYTF. For the CDR3, the DNA is TGTGCCAGCAGCTTGGCAGGGGCCCCCTATGGCTACACCTTC.

This clone was counted a few times. V and J are TRBV7-3 and TRBJ1-2, with TRBD1 matching 7 bases. Germline CDR1 is SGHTA and CDR2 is FQGTGA. The V gene end was trimmed by 5 bases and the J gene end by 5 bases; junction bases not matched to a gene: 5. The CDR3 consists of 13 residues. The CDR3 sequence: CASSHPGGYGYTF. The CDR3, as DNA: TGTGCCAGCAGCCATCCAGGGGGTTATGGCTACACCTTC.

CDR3: CASSQAQEQFF. In nucleotides, the CDR3 is TGTGCCAGCAGCCAAGCTCAGGAGCAGTTCTTC. The rearrangement uses TRBV14 and TRBJ2-1; D remains ambiguous. Between the trimmed V and J ends, which lost 1 base and 10 bases, there was a span of 5 bases. The length of the CDR3 is 11 residues. Germline CDR1 is SGHDN and CDR2 is FVKESK.

V and J are TRBV6-4 and TRBJ2-1; either TRBD1 or TRBD2 may supply D (5 bases each). The V and J ends lost 8 bases and 0 bases respectively, with 14 bases between them. Germline V gene sequence: CDR1 MRHNA, CDR2 SNTAGT. The CDR3 contains 15 residues. CDR3 protein: CASSRGPSSYNEQFF. The CDR3 nucleotides read TGTGCCAGCTCGAGGGGCCCTTCCTCCTACAATGAGCAGTTCTTC.

This chain uses TRBV19 with TRBJ1-5; D possibly corresponds to TRBD1 (5 bases). Germline V gene sequence: CDR1 LNHDA, CDR2 SQIVND (reference sequence). The CDR3 spans 15 residues. V shed 8 bases and J shed 0 bases, with 14 bases lying between them. CDR3 sequence (DNA): TGTGCCAGTCAGGGAGGGCAAACTAGCAATCAGCCCCAGCATTTT. Its translation is CASQGGQTSNQPQHF.

The V call is TRBV18, the J call TRBJ1-5, with D possibly being TRBD1 (5 bases). The CDR3 is 13 residues long. CDR1 is KGHSH, CDR2 LQKENI, per germline. Trimming removed 4 bases at V and 7 bases at J, with 11 bases between. CDR3 in amino acids: CASSRSGDQPQHF. The CDR3 DNA reads as TGTGCCAGCTCACGCTCGGGGGACCAGCCCCAGCATTTT.

The chain carries TRBV28 and TRBJ1-1; D is possibly TRBD1 (6 bases). CDR1 and CDR2 from the germline V gene are MDHEN and SYDVKM. The CDR3 is 14 residues long. V shed 6 bases and J shed 0 bases, with 11 bases lying between them. In DNA form, the CDR3 reads TGTGCCAGCAGAACTGACAGGTTGAACACTGAAGCTTTCTTT. Translation: CASRTDRLNTEAFF.